This entry lists 22 T cell receptor beta chains sequenced from one sample in a study of cytotoxic CD8 clonotypes in ibrutinib-treated CLL. Clones were read by immunoSEQ multiplex PCR, and TCRdb kept only the in-frame ones, dropping some. Here the sample spans approximately 150,000 clones, roughly 80% being singletons. The starting material was PBMCs, obtained after 12 months of ibrutinib treatment. The receptors come from a human donor with chronic lymphocytic leukemia.

This clone turned up a few times. As DNA, the CDR3 is TGTGCCAGCAGCTCAATGTCGGTAATCGGAAACACCATATATTTT. It codes for CASSSMSVIGNTIYF. The V call is TRBV7-9, the J call TRBJ1-3; D is unresolved. This CDR3 has 15 residues. Deletions cut 4 bases from V and 4 bases from J, with 14 bases between. The V gene's germline CDR1 is SEHNR and CDR2 FQNEAQ (reference sequence).

This clone was recorded at least ten times. This chain uses TRBV5-6 with TRBJ2-7; 9 bases map to TRBD1. Germline V CDR1 and CDR2: SGHDT, YYEEEE. Trimming took 6 bases from V and 5 from J; bases not matched to a gene: 9. This CDR3 contains 14 residues. The DNA for the CDR3 is TGTGCCAGCATCATCTACGGACAGGGGAACGAGCAGTACTTC. As protein: CASIIYGQGNEQYF.

The chain uses TRBV21-1 and TRBJ1-5; no DNA check was done on the table's D call, TRBD1. TRBV21-1 is a recognized pseudogene. The CDR3 length is 17 residues. The CDR3 DNA is TGTGCCAGCAGCACCTCCCCTCCGGACAGACGCAATCAGCCCCAGCATTTT. Its protein product is CASSTSPPDRRNQPQHF.

The rearrangement uses TRBV4-1 and TRBJ1-2; 8 nucleotides agree with TRBD1. Germline values: CDR1 MGHRA, CDR2 YSYEKL. V lost 3 bases and J lost 7; bases outside the gene matches: 7. The CDR3 runs 14 residues. This chain's CDR3 is CASSQIGTGIGYTF. CDR3 coding DNA: TGCGCCAGCAGCCAGATAGGGACAGGCATTGGCTACACCTTC.

CDR3 protein: CATSRDKGLAGVSYNEQFF. Here the CDR3 DNA reads TGTGCCACCAGCAGAGATAAGGGGCTAGCGGGAGTTTCCTACAATGAGCAGTTCTTC. The gene calls are TRBV15 and TRBJ2-1; 10 bases are shared with TRBD2. Trimming cost V 0 bases and J 1 base; bases outside gene matches: 9. The CDR3 totals 19 residues. The germline V gene has CDR1 LNHNV and CDR2 YYDKDF (reference sequence).

CDR3 residues: CASSQSPQGTYEQYF. CDR3 nucleotide sequence: TGCGCCAGCAGTCAATCACCACAGGGGACCTACGAGCAGTACTTC. This rearrangement joins TRBV23-1 to TRBJ2-7, with 7 bases fitting TRBD1. TRBV23-1 falls under the ORF class, with uncertain function. This CDR3 comprises 15 residues. The V and J ends lost 0 bases and 2 bases, in that order; junction bases with no gene match: 4.

J is TRBJ2-2 and V is TRBV18, with D possibly TRBD1 on 5 matching bases. This CDR3 has 16 amino acids. V dropped 3 bases and J dropped 0 bases, with 11 bases sitting between them. Germline CDR1 and CDR2: KGHSH and LQKENI. The CDR3 DNA follows: TGTGCCAGCTCACCCCGGTACAGGTCGAACACCGGGGAGCTGTTTTTT. Protein product: CASSPRYRSNTGELFF.

The rearrangement joins TRBV5-4 to TRBJ2-1; 9 nucleotides line up with TRBD1. Per the germline V gene, CDR1 is SGHNT and CDR2 is YYREEE (reference sequence). The CDR3 consists of 15 residues. Losses at the gene ends were 4 bases for V and 7 bases for J; bases not matched to a gene: 9. CDR3 nucleotides: TGTGCCAGCAGCGTGACCGGGACAGGGTGGAATGAGCAGTTCTTC. Protein sequence: CASSVTGTGWNEQFF.

To note about this clone: Other DNA sequences in the sample encode the same CDR3. The V gene is TRBV28, the J gene TRBJ2-5; 10 nucleotides line up with TRBD2. Germline V lookup: CDR1 MDHEN, CDR2 SYDVKM. The CDR3 consists of 15 residues. V was clipped by 2 bases and J by 3 bases; unmatched bases: 3. The CDR3 sequence: CASSLRTSGEETQYF. CDR3 DNA: TGTGCCAGCAGTTTACGAACTAGCGGGGAAGAGACCCAGTACTTC.

The gene calls are TRBV19 and TRBJ1-5, with TRBD1 matching 9 bases. Germline CDR1 LNHDA, CDR2 SQIVND (reference sequence). This CDR3 region has 16 residues. Unmatched junction bases numbered 6, after V lost 4 bases and J lost 2 bases. CDR3 protein: CASSTGTGKGNQPQHF. In DNA form, the CDR3 reads TGTGCCAGTAGTACAGGGACAGGGAAAGGCAATCAGCCCCAGCATTTT.

In its sample, this clone was seen a few times. The V and J genes are TRBV5-1 and TRBJ1-1; no reliable D call. There are 13 residues in the CDR3. Germline assignment: CDR1 SGHRS and CDR2 YFSETQ. V dropped 4 bases and J dropped 4 bases, with 11 bases sitting between them. The CDR3: CASSQTTITEAFF. In DNA form, the CDR3 reads TGCGCCAGCAGCCAAACGACGATCACTGAAGCTTTCTTT.

V usage is TRBV9 and J usage is TRBJ2-3; maybe TRBD1 (6 bases). Germline CDR1 and CDR2: SGDLS and YYNGEE. This CDR3 comprises 14 residues. V was pared by 1 base and J by 5 bases, with 11 bases between. CDR3 protein: CASSVSQGLDTQYF. The CDR3 DNA sequence: TGTGCCAGCAGCGTAAGCCAGGGGCTAGATACGCAGTATTTT.

The chain combines TRBV7-2 with TRBJ1-1; a possible D gene is TRBD1 (5 bases). The V gene's germline CDR1 is SGHTA and CDR2 FQGNSA. Trimming shortened V by 4 bases and J by 0 bases, and 12 bases separated the two germline ends. This CDR3 is 15 amino acids long. CDR3 protein: CASSYRTLLNTEAFF. The CDR3 nucleotides are TGTGCCAGCAGCTATCGGACACTACTGAACACTGAAGCTTTCTTT.

The chain has TRBV9 and TRBJ2-2, with 10 bases matching TRBD2. The V segment lost 1 base and the J segment 1 base; nucleotides outside the gene matches: 1. This CDR3 has 16 residues. The V gene's germline CDR1 is SGDLS and CDR2 YYNGEE. In DNA, the CDR3 is TGTGCCAGCAGCGTAAGCGGGAGGGGGAACACCGGGGAGCTGTTTTTT. Translation: CASSVSGRGNTGELFF.

This clone was recorded a few times. V and J are TRBV30 and TRBJ1-5; D is ambiguous. Between the trimmed V and J ends, which lost 0 bases and 9 bases, there was a span of 12 bases. Per germline, CDR1 GTSNPN and CDR2 SVGIG (reference sequence). The CDR3 runs 13 residues. CDR3 nucleotide sequence: TGTGCCTGGAGTGTAGCCGATATACCGCCCCAGCATTTT. Amino acid sequence: CAWSVADIPPQHF.

The genes are TRBV29-1 and TRBJ2-7, with 9 bases that match TRBD1. Germline trimming cut 2 bases from V and 2 bases from J; bases unmatched to any gene: 4. Looked up from germline, CDR1 is SQVTM and CDR2 is ANQGSEA. The CDR3 runs to 14 residues. The CDR3 sequence is CSVETGTGPYEQYF. The CDR3 nucleotides are TGCAGCGTTGAAACCGGGACAGGGCCCTACGAGCAGTACTTC.

V usage is TRBV6-1 and J usage is TRBJ2-7; tentative D call: TRBD2 (5 bases). Germline loops: CDR1 MNHNS, CDR2 SASEGT. Between the trimmed V and J ends, which lost 2 bases and 6 bases, there was a span of 17 bases. The CDR3 has 15 residues. CDR3 nucleotide sequence: TGTGCCAGCAGTGAATTCTGGACTGGACGCGGCGAGCAGTACTTC. Its translation is CASSEFWTGRGEQYF.

This clone was seen a single time. The chain combines TRBV7-9 with TRBJ1-2, with 7 bases aligning to TRBD1. The V gene's germline CDR1 is SEHNR and CDR2 FQNEAQ (reference sequence). The CDR3 is 14 amino acids. V trimming: 10 bases; J trimming: 6 bases; junction bases outside the gene matches: 14. CDR3 nucleotide sequence: TGTGCCAAGGGGGCGCTCCCTACAGATCATGGCTACACCTTC. Its protein product is CAKGALPTDHGYTF.

Only one count was recorded for this clone. This chain links TRBV5-1 with TRBJ2-3; 7 nucleotides match TRBD2. Germline-derived CDR1 and CDR2 are SGHRS and YFSETQ. The CDR3 is 14 amino acids. J was trimmed by 1 base and V by 3 bases; bases with no gene match: 2. CDR3 DNA: TGCGCCAGCAGCTGGGGGAGGGGCACAGATACGCAGTATTTT. Protein: CASSWGRGTDTQYF.

The chain couples TRBV30 to TRBJ2-1; 10 bases match TRBD2. Per germline, CDR1 GTSNPN and CDR2 SVGIG (reference sequence). The CDR3 spans 13 residues. J gave up 6 bases and V 7 bases, and 6 bases lay outside the gene matches. The CDR3 sequence: CAYQTSGVNEQFF. The DNA for the CDR3 is TGTGCCTACCAAACTAGCGGGGTCAATGAGCAGTTCTTC.

This clone has just a few counts. The CDR3 sequence: CASSSANTDTQYF. CDR3 sequence (DNA): TGCGCCAGCAGCAGCGCAAACACAGATACGCAGTATTTT. This rearrangement joins TRBV5-1 to TRBJ2-3; D unclear. Trimming shortened V by 4 bases and J by 2 bases, and 8 bases separated the two germline ends. The CDR3 runs 13 residues. Germline assignment: CDR1 SGHRS and CDR2 YFSETQ.

This clone has a handful of counts. V usage is TRBV4-1 and J usage is TRBJ1-1, with unresolved D. The CDR3 length is 14 residues. Germline V gene data show CDR1 as MGHRA and CDR2 as YSYEKL. V was trimmed by 0 bases and J by 0 bases, leaving 5 bases between them. The CDR3, as DNA: TGCGCCAGCAGCCAAGACAGGATGAACACTGAAGCTTTCTTT. This translates into CASSQDRMNTEAFF.